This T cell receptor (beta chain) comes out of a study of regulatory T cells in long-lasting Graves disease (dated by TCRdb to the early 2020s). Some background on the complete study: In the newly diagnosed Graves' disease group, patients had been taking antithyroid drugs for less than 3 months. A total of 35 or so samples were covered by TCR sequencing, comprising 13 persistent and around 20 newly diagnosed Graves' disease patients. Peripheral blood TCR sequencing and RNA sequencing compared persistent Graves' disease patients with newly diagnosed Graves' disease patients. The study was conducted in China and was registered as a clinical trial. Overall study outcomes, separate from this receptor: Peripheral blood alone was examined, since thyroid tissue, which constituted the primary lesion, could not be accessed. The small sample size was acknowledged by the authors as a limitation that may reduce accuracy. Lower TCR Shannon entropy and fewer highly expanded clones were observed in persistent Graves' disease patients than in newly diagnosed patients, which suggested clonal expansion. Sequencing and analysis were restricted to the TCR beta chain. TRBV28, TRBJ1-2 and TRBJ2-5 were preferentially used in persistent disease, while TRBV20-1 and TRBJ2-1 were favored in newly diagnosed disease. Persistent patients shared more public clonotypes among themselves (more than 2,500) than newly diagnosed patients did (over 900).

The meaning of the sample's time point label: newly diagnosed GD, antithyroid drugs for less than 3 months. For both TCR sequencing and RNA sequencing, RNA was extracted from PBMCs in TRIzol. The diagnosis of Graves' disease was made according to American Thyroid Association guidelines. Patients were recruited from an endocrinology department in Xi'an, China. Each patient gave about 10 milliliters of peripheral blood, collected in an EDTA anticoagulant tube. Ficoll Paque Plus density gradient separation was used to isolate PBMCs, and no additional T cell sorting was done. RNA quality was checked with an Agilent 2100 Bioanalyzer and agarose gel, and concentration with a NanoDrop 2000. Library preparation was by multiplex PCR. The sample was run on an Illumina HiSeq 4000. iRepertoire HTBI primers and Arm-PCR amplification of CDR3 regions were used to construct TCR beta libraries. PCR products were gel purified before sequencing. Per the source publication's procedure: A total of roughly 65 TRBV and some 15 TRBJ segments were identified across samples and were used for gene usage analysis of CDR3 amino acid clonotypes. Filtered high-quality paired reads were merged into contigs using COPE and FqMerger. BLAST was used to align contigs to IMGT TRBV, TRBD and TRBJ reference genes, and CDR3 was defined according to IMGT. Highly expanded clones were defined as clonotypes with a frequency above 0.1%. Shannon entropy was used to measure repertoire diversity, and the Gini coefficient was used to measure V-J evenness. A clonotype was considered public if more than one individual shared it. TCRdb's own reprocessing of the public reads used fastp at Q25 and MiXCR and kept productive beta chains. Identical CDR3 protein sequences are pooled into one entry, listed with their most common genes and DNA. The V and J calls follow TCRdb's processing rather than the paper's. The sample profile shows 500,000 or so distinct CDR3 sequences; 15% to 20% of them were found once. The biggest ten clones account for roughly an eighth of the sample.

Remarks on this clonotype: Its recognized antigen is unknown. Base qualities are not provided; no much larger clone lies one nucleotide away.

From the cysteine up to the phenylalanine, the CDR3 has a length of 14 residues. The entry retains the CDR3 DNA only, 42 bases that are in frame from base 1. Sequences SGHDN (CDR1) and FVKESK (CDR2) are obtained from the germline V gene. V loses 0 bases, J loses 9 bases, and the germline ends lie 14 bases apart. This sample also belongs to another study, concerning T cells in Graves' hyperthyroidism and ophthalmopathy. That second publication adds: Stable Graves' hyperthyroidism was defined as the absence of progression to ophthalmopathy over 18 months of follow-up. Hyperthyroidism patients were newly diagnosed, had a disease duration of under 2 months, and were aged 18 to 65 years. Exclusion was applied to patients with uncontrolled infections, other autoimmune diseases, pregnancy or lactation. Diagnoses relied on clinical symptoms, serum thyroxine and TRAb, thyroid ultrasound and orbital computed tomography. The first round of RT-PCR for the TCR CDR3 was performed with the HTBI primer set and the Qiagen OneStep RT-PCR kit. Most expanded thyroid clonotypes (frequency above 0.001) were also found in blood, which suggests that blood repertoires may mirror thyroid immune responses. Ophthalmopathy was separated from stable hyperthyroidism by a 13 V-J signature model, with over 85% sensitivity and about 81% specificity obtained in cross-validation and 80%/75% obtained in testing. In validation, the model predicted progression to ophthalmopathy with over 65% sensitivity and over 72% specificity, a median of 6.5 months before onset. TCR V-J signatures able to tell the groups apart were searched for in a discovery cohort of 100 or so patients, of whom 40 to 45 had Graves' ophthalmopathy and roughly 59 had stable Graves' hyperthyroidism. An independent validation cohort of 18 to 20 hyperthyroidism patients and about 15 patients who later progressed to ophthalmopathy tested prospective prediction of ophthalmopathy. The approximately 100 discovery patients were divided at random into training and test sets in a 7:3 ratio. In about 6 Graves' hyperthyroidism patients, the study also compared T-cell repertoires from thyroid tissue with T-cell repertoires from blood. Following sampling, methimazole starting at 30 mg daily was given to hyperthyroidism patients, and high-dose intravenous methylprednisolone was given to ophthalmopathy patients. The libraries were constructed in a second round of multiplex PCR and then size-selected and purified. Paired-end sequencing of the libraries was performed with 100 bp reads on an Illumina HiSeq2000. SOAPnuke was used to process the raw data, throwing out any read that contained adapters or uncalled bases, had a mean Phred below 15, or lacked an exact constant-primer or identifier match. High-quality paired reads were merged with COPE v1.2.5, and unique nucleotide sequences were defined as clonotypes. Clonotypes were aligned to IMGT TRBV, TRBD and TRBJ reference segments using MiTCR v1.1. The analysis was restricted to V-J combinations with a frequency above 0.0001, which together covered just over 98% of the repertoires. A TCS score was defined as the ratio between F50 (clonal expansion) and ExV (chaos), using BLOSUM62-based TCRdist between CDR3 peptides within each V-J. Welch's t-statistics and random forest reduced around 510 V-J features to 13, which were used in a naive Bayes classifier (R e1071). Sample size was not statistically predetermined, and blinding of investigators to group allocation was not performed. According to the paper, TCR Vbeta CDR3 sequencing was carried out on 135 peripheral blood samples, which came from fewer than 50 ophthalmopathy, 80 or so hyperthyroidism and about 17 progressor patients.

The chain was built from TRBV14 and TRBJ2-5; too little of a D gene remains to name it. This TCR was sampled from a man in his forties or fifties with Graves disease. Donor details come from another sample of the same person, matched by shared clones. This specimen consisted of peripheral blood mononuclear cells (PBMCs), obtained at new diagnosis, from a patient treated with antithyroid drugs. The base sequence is TGTGCCAGCAGCCAAGATTTGGGGATTACCCCCCAGTACTTC. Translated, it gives CASSQDLGITPQYF.